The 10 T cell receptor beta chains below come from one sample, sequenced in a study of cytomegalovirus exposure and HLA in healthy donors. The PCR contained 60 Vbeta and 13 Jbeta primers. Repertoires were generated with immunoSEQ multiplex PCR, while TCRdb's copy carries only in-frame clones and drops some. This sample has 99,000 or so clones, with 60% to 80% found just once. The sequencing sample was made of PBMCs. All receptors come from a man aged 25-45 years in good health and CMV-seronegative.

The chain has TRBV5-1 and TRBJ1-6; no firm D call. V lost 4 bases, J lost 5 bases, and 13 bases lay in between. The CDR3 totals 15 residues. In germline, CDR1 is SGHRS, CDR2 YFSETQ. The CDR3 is CASSPGGSDNSPLHF. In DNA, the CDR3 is TGCGCCAGCAGCCCGGGAGGCTCAGATAATTCACCCCTCCACTTT.

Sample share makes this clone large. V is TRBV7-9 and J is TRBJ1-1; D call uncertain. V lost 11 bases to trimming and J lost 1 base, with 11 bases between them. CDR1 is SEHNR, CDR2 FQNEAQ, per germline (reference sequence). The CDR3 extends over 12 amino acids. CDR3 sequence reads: CAGEGQNTEAFF. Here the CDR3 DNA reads TGTGCCGGGGAGGGCCAGAACACTGAAGCTTTCTTT.

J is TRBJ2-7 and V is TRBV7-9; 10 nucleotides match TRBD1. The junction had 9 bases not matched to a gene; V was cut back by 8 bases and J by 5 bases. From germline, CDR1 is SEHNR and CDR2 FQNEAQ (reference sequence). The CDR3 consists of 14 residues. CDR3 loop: CASGLGQGKNEQYF. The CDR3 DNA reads TGTGCCAGCGGTCTGGGACAGGGGAAAAACGAGCAGTACTTC.

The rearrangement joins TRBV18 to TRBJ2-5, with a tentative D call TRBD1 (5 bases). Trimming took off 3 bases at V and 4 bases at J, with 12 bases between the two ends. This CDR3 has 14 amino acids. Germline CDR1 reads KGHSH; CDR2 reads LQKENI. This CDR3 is CASSPPPQGETQYF. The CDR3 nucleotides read TGTGCCAGCTCACCCCCCCCGCAGGGAGAGACCCAGTACTTC.

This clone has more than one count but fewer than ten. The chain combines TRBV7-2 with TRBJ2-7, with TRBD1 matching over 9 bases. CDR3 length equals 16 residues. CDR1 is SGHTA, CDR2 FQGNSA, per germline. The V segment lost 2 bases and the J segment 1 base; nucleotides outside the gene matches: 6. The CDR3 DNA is TGTGCCAGCAGCTTAAGGACAGGGGTCAGGTCCTACGAGCAGTACTTC. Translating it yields CASSLRTGVRSYEQYF.

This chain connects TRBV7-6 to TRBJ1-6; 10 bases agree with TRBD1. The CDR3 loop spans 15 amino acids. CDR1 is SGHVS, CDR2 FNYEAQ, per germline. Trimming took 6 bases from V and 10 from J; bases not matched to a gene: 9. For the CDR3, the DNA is TGTGCCAGCAGACCGGGACAGGGGTTTTTCTCACCCCTCCACTTT. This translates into CASRPGQGFFSPLHF.

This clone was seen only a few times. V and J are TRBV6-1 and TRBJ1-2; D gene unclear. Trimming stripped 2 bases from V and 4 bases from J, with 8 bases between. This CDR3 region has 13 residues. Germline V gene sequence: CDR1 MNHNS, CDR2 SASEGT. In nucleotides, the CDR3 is TGTGCCAGCAGTGAATCCCGAGTCTATGGCTACACCTTC. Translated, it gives CASSESRVYGYTF.

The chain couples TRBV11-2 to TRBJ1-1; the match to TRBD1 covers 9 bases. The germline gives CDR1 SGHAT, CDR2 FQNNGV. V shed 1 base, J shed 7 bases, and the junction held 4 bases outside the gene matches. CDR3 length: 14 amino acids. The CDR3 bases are TGTGCCAGCAGCTTAGTGGGGACAGGGATTGAAGCTTTCTTT. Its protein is CASSLVGTGIEAFF.

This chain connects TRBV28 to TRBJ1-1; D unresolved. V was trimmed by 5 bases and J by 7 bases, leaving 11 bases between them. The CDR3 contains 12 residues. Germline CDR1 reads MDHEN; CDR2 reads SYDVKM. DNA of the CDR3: TGTGCCAGCAGTCTACGCGCGGGTGAAGCTTTCTTT. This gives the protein CASSLRAGEAFF. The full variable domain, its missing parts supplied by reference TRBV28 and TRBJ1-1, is DVKVTQSSRYLVKRTGEKVFLECVQDMDHENMFWYRQDPGLGLRLIYFSYDVKMKEKGDIPEGYSVSREKKERFSLILESASTNQTSMYLCASSLRAGEAFFGQGTRLTVV.

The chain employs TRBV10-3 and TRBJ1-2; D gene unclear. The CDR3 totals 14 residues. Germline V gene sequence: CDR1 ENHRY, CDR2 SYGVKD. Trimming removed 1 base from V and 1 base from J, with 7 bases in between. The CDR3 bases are TGTGCCATCAGTGAGTTATCAGATAACTATGGCTACACCTTC. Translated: CAISELSDNYGYTF.